The clone carrying this T cell receptor beta chain was observed many times. This sample is drawn from a study of T cells in Graves' hyperthyroidism and ophthalmopathy. Orbital computed tomography and thyroid ultrasound, together with serum TRAb and thyroxine and clinical symptoms, were used for diagnoses. The V and J ends lost 5 bases and 0 bases, in that order; junction bases with no gene match: 2. The CDR3 has 15 amino acids. Per germline, CDR1 DFQATT and CDR2 SNEGSKA (reference sequence). Amplification of TCR beta CDR3 regions was performed using RNA transcripts as template. First-round RT-PCR of the TCR CDR3 relied on the HTBI primer set. TCRdb recomputed calls from the multiplex PCR reads with MiXCR, one row per CDR3 protein. The repertoire holds some 550,000 distinct CDR3 sequences, roughly 20% seen once, with around 27% in the top ten.

The V call is TRBV20-1, the J call TRBJ2-6, with 9 bases lining up with TRBD1. This sequence originates from a man aged 18 to 30 with Graves' hyperthyroidism. Material: blood. The CDR3 region is CSASTGGSGANVLTF. DNA of the CDR3: TGCAGTGCTTCGACAGGGGGCTCTGGGGCCAACGTCCTGACTTTC.